The 19 T cell receptor beta chains below were found in one sample sequenced in a study of cytomegalovirus exposure and HLA in healthy donors. PCR involved 60 Vbeta and 13 Jbeta primers. Sequencing used immunoSEQ multiplex PCR; TCRdb keeps in-frame clones, though not all of them. The data show about 140,000 clones, more than 60% seen once. The sample consisted of PBMCs. These receptors all come from a male donor in good health and CMV-seronegative.

This clone appeared a few times. The V gene is TRBV6-5, the J gene TRBJ2-3; perhaps TRBD1 as D (6 bases). Between the trimmed V and J ends, which lost 5 bases and 8 bases, there was a span of 14 bases. The CDR3 length is 13 residues. The germline V gene encodes CDR1 MNHEY and CDR2 SVGAGI. The CDR3 protein is CASSERTESTQYF. The CDR3 nucleotides read TGTGCCAGCAGTGAGAGGACAGAAAGTACGCAGTATTTT.

This clone came up once. The chain combines TRBV6-5 with TRBJ1-2, with D possibly being TRBD1 (6 bases). The CDR3 consists of 14 residues. Germline V CDR1 and CDR2: MNHEY, SVGAGI. V lost 6 bases and J 8 bases, leaving 19 bases between the germline ends. The CDR3 region is CASRVNQGRGGYTF. CDR3 sequence (DNA): TGTGCCAGCAGAGTAAACCAGGGGAGAGGAGGCTACACCTTC.

V is TRBV7-6 and J is TRBJ2-1, with 10 nucleotides matching TRBD1. Germline CDR1 is SGHVS and CDR2 is FNYEAQ. There are 16 residues in the CDR3. Trimming cost V 1 base and J 7 bases; bases outside gene matches: 7. As DNA, the CDR3 is TGTGCCAGCAGCTTAGTGGGAGGGACAGGGGAGAATGAGCAGTTCTTC. Protein product: CASSLVGGTGENEQFF.

Here the CDR3 reads CASSLVQAIADTQYF. The CDR3 DNA is TGTGCCAGCAGCTTGGTACAGGCCATTGCGGATACGCAGTATTTT. This chain links TRBV5-4 with TRBJ2-3; weak D call: TRBD1 (5 bases). CDR1 is SGHNT, CDR2 YYREEE, per germline (reference sequence). The CDR3 covers 15 residues. Trimming pared 0 bases from V and 6 bases from J, leaving 14 bases between.

The gene calls are TRBV5-1 and TRBJ1-1, with D possibly TRBD1 on 6 matching bases. This CDR3 is 15 amino acids long. Trimming removed 1 base at V and 4 bases at J, with 14 bases between. CDR1 and CDR2 (germline): SGHRS, YFSETQ. This CDR3 reads CASSLRGAGITEAFF. In DNA form, the CDR3 reads TGCGCCAGCAGCTTGCGGGGGGCTGGGATCACTGAAGCTTTCTTT.

The V call is TRBV9, the J call TRBJ2-7; 11 nucleotides line up with TRBD2. Germline V lookup: CDR1 SGDLS, CDR2 YYNGEE. The CDR3 spans 14 residues. The V segment lost 3 bases and the J segment 4 bases; nucleotides outside the gene matches: 3. In DNA form, the CDR3 reads TGTGCCAGCAGCGCCGGGACTAGCGGTTACGAGCAGTACTTC. Protein: CASSAGTSGYEQYF.

The rearrangement joins TRBV5-6 to TRBJ2-7; 7 nucleotides line up with TRBD2. Germline loops: CDR1 SGHDT, CDR2 YYEEEE. The CDR3 is 17 amino acids. The ends lost 4 bases at V and 0 bases at J; junction bases unmatched: 13. The CDR3 DNA reads TGTGCCAGCAGCCCTGGGGCTAGCGGATACTACTCCTACGAGCAGTACTTC. Translated, it gives CASSPGASGYYSYEQYF.

The V and J genes are TRBV25-1 and TRBJ2-1; no definite D call. V lost 1 base to trimming and J lost 3 bases, with 10 bases between them. Germline CDR1 MGHDK, CDR2 SYGVNS. The CDR3 spans 15 residues. The CDR3 DNA is TGTGCCAGCAGTGAATCGTCCGCCGGCTACAATGAGCAGTTCTTC. Its translation is CASSESSAGYNEQFF. Supplemented by reference TRBV25-1 and TRBJ2-1, the full variable domain reads EADIYQTPRYLVIGTGKKITLECSQTMGHDKMYWYQQDPGMELHLIHYSYGVNSTEKGDLSSESTVSRIRTEHFPLTLESARPSHTSQYLCASSESSAGYNEQFFGPGTRLTVL.

The rearrangement uses TRBV7-2 and TRBJ2-7; TRBD2 agrees at 10 bases. CDR3 length: 14 residues. J was trimmed by 5 bases and V by 0 bases; bases with no gene match: 1. Germline lookup yields CDR1 SGHTA and CDR2 FQGNSA. The CDR3 region has the DNA TGTGCCAGCAGCTTAGCGGGACTAGCGAACGAGCAGTACTTC. It codes for CASSLAGLANEQYF.

The V and J genes are TRBV19 and TRBJ1-1, with a tentative D call TRBD1 (6 bases). The V and J ends lost 6 bases and 4 bases respectively, with 18 bases between them. Germline CDR1 and CDR2: LNHDA and SQIVND (reference sequence). CDR3 length equals 15 residues. CDR3 sequence (DNA): TGTGCCAGTAGCACTGGACAGTCCTGGACCACTGAAGCTTTCTTT. It specifies CASSTGQSWTTEAFF.

J is TRBJ1-6 and V is TRBV7-2; D gene uncertain. From germline, CDR1 is SGHTA and CDR2 FQGNSA. V was trimmed by 4 bases and J by 1 base, leaving 14 bases between them. The CDR3 spans 17 residues. The CDR3 DNA is TGTGCCAGCAGCTCCGAAACCGCGGGGTCCTATAATTCACCCCTCCACTTT. Translating it yields CASSSETAGSYNSPLHF.

The chain employs TRBV19 and TRBJ1-1; possibly TRBD1 for D (5 bases). The V gene's germline CDR1 is LNHDA and CDR2 SQIVND (reference sequence). The germline V and J ends were trimmed by 3 bases and 2 bases, with 10 bases remaining between them. This CDR3 region has 14 residues. The chain's CDR3 is CASSMTALNTEAFF. CDR3 bases: TGTGCCAGTAGTATGACAGCCTTAAACACTGAAGCTTTCTTT.

This clone was seen a few times. The chain links TRBV2 to TRBJ1-1, with unresolved D. The V and J ends lost 5 bases and 0 bases respectively, with 10 bases between them. CDR3 size: 14 residues. Germline lookup yields CDR1 SNHLY and CDR2 FYNNEI. The CDR3 here is CASSWKEVNTEAFF. CDR3 DNA: TGTGCCAGCAGTTGGAAGGAGGTGAACACTGAAGCTTTCTTT.

The chain links TRBV18 to TRBJ1-6; a weak D match, TRBD1 (5 bases). Per germline, CDR1 KGHSH and CDR2 LQKENI. The ends were cut back, 2 bases at V and 5 bases at J, with 13 bases in the middle. There are 16 residues in the CDR3. CDR3 residues: CASSPDGGINNSPLHF. CDR3 sequence (DNA): TGTGCCAGCTCACCAGACGGGGGAATCAATAATTCACCCCTCCACTTT.

The sample holds one count of this clone. V and J are TRBV11-2 and TRBJ1-5; D is uncertain. With 0 bases removed from V and 2 bases from J, the gap between germline ends came to 5 bases. From germline, CDR1 is SGHAT and CDR2 FQNNGV. The CDR3 is 14 amino acids. The CDR3 protein is CASSLDAGNQPQHF. CDR3 nucleotide sequence: TGTGCCAGCAGCTTAGACGCGGGCAATCAGCCCCAGCATTTT.

This chain uses TRBV5-1 with TRBJ1-4; 8 nucleotides agree with TRBD1. Germline V gene data show CDR1 as SGHRS and CDR2 as YFSETQ. This CDR3 is built from 15 residues. V lost 4 bases and J lost 0; bases outside the gene matches: 2. CDR3: CASSKTGATNEKLFF. In DNA form, the CDR3 reads TGCGCCAGCAGCAAGACAGGGGCAACTAATGAAAAACTGTTTTTT.

J is TRBJ2-1 and V is TRBV29-1; 9 bases are shared with TRBD2. In germline, CDR1 is SQVTM, CDR2 ANQGSEA. CDR3 length: 15 residues. The J segment lost 0 bases and the V segment lost 6 bases, leaving 6 bases of the junction unmatched. The CDR3 DNA sequence: TGCAGCGTCGACCCTAGCGGGGTCTCCTACAATGAGCAGTTCTTC. Its protein is CSVDPSGVSYNEQFF.

This chain connects TRBV29-1 to TRBJ1-2; D perhaps matches TRBD1 (6 bases). The CDR3 sequence is 11 residues long. Deletions cut 6 bases from V and 8 bases from J, with 13 bases between. CDR1 and CDR2 from the germline V gene are SQVTM and ANQGSEA. For the CDR3, the DNA is TGCAGCGTGAATCAGGGGTGGGGCTACACCTTC. Translation gives CSVNQGWGYTF. Based on the CDR3 plus reference TRBV29-1 and TRBJ1-2, the full variable domain is SAVISQKPSRDICQRGTSLTIQCQVDSQVTMMFWYRQQPGQSLTLIATANQGSEATYESGFVIDKFPISRPNLTFSTLTVSNMSPEDSSIYLCSVNQGWGYTFGSGTRLTVV.

This chain connects TRBV6-5 to TRBJ2-7, with 7 nucleotides matching TRBD2. Unmatched junction bases numbered 5, after V lost 0 bases and J lost 3 bases. The germline gives CDR1 MNHEY, CDR2 SVGAGI. The CDR3 has 15 amino acids. In DNA, the CDR3 is TGTGCCAGCAGTTACTCTCTAGCGGAGGGCTACGAGCAGTACTTC. This sequence encodes CASSYSLAEGYEQYF.